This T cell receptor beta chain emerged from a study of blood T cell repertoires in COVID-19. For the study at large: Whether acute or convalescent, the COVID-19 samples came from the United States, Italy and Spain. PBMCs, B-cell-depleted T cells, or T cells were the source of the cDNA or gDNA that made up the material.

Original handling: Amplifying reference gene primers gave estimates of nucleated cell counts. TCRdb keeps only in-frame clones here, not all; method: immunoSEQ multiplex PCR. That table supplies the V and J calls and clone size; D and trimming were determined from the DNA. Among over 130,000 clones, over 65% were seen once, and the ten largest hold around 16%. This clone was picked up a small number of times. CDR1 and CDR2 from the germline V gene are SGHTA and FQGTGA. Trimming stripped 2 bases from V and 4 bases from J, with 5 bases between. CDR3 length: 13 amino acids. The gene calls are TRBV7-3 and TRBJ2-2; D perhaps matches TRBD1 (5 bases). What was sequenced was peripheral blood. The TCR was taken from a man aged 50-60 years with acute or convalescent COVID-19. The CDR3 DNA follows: TGTGCCAGCAGCTTACAGGGCACCGGGGAGCTGTTTTTT. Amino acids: CASSLQGTGELFF. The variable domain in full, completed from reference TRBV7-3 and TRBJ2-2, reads GAGVSQTPSNKVTEKGKYVELRCDPISGHTALYWYRQSLGQGPEFLIYFQGTGAADDSGLPNDRFFAVRPEGSVSTLKIQRTERGDSAVYLCASSLQGTGELFFGEGSRLTVL.